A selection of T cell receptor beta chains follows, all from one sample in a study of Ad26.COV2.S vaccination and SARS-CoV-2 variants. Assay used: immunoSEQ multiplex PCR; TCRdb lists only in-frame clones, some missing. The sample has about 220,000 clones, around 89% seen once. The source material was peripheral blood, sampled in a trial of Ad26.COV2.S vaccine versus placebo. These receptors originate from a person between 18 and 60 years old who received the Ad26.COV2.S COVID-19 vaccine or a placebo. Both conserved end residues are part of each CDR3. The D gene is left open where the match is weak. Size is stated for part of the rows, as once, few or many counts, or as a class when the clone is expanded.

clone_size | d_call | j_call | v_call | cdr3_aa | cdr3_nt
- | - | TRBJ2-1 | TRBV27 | CASRLLGLSSYNEQFF | TGTGCCAGCAGACTACTCGGATTGAGCTCCTACAATGAGCAGTTCTTC
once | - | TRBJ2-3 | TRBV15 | CATSRAPENTQYF | TGTGCCACCAGCAGAGCCCCCGAAAATACGCAGTATTTT
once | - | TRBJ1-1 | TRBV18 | CASSSKAGGSTEAFF | TGTGCCAGCTCTTCCAAGGCGGGGGGGAGCACTGAAGCTTTCTTT
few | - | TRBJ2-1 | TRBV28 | CASSAGLEQFF | TGTGCCAGCAGCGCGGGGCTGGAGCAGTTCTTC
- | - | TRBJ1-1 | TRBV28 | CASLQGGRTEAFF | TGTGCCAGTTTACAGGGAGGACGGACTGAAGCTTTCTTT
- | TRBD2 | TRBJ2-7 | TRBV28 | CASSLFPRTGGYEQYF | TGTGCCAGCAGTTTATTCCCAAGGACGGGGGGCTACGAGCAGTACTTC
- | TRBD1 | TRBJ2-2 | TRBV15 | CATRVAGQGAPRGGELFF | TGTGCCACCAGGGTCGCGGGACAGGGGGCCCCAAGGGGCGGGGAGCTGTTTTTT
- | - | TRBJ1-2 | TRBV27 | CASSLSDKRYGYTF | TGTGCCAGCAGTTTATCGGACAAGCGCTATGGCTACACCTTC
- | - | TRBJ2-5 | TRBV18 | CASSPDYPVTETQYF | TGTGCCAGCTCACCAGATTATCCGGTAACAGAGACCCAGTACTTC
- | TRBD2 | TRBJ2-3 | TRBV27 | CASSLRRLAGPRTDTQYF | TGTGCCAGCAGTTTACGAAGACTAGCGGGGCCACGCACAGATACGCAGTATTTT
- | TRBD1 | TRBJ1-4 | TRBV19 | CASSPRTGTEKLFF | TGTGCCAGTAGTCCACGGACAGGGACTGAAAAACTGTTTTTT
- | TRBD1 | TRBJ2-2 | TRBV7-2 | CASSLAGQGITGELFF | TGTGCCAGCAGCTTAGCTGGACAGGGGATCACCGGGGAGCTGTTTTTT
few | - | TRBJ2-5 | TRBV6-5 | CASSLTWGHETQYF | TGTGCCAGCAGCCTAACGTGGGGACACGAGACCCAGTACTTC
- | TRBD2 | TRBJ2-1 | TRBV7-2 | CASSLVLAGVNEQFF | TGTGCCAGCAGCTTAGTACTAGCGGGAGTCAATGAGCAGTTCTTC
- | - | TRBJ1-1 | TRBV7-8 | CASSLEVGGWGTEAFF | TGTGCCAGCAGCTTAGAAGTCGGGGGCTGGGGGACTGAAGCTTTCTTT
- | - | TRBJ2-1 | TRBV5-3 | CARNRLAANNEQFF | TGTGCCAGAAACCGGTTAGCGGCCAACAATGAGCAGTTCTTC
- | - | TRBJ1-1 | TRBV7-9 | CASSLTQGSEAFF | TGTGCCAGCAGCTTGACCCAGGGATCTGAAGCTTTCTTT
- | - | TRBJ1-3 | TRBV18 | CASSLKAGNTIYF | TGTGCCAGCTCACTCAAGGCGGGAAACACCATATATTTT
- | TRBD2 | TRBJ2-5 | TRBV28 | CASSFEARGGRLRETQYF | TGTGCCAGCAGTTTTGAGGCGCGGGGGGGTCGGTTGCGAGAGACCCAGTACTTC
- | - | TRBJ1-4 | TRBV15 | CATSRVVGEKLFF | TGTGCCACCAGCAGAGTTGTGGGGGAAAAACTGTTTTTT
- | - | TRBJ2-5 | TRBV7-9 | CASSLGDPAPGTQYF | TGTGCCAGCAGCTTAGGGGACCCCGCCCCAGGGACCCAGTACTTC
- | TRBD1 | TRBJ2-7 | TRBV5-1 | CASSPSGQPYEQYF | TGCGCCAGCAGCCCCTCGGGACAGCCCTACGAGCAGTACTTC
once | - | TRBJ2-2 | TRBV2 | CASSERAGYTGELFF | TGTGCCAGCAGTGAAAGGGCCGGGTACACCGGGGAGCTGTTTTTT
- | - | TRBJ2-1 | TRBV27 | CASRAAFGAYNEQFF | TGTGCCAGCCGGGCAGCCTTTGGGGCCTACAATGAGCAGTTCTTC
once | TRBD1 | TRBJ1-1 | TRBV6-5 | CASSPLDRGTFF | TGTGCCAGCAGTCCCCTCGACAGGGGAACTTTCTTT
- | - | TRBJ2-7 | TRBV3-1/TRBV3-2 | CASSPSQGSSYEQYF | TGTGCCAGCAGCCCTTCACAGGGTTCCTCCTACGAGCAGTACTTC
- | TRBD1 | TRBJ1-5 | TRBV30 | CAWSVRDRGRGQPQHF | TGTGCCTGGAGTGTAAGGGACAGGGGTAGGGGTCAGCCCCAGCATTTT
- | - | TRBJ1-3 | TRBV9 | CASSVAPTAGNTIYF | TGTGCCAGCAGCGTTGCCCCGACAGCTGGAAACACCATATATTTT
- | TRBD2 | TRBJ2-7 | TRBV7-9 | CASSPRLAGGRDIYEQYF | TGTGCCAGCAGCCCCCGACTAGCGGGAGGGCGGGATATCTACGAGCAGTACTTC